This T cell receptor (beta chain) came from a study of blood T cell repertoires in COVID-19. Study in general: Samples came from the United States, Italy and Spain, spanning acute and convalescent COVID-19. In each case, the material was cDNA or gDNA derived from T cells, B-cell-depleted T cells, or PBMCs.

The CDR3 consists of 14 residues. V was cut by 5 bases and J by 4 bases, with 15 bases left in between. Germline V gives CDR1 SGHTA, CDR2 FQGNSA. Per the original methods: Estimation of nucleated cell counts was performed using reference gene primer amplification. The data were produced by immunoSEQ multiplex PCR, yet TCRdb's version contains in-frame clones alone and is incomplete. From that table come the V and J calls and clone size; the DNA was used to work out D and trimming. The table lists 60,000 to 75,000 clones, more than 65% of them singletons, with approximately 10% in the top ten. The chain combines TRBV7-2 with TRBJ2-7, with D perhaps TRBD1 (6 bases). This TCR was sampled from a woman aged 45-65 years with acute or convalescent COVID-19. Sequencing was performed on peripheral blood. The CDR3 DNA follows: TGTGCCAGCAGCCGTGGGGACACTACATACGAGCAGTACTTC. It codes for CASSRGDTTYEQYF.